The sequence of this T cell receptor (beta chain) was determined in a study of blood T cell repertoires in COVID-19. Across the study: Both acute and convalescent COVID-19 samples were obtained from the United States, Italy and Spain. T cells, B-cell-depleted T cells, or PBMCs supplied cDNA or gDNA.

One Seattle source followed patients from active infection through their disease course. Per the original methods: Amplification of reference gene primers was used by the study to estimate nucleated cell counts. Clones were sequenced by immunoSEQ multiplex PCR, and TCRdb holds only the in-frame ones, with some missing. V and J calls plus clone size are reproduced from that table; the DNA served to infer D and trimming. Of over 200,000 clones listed, about 83% are singletons. The sequence was collected from a woman aged 25 to 39 with COVID-19, enrolled during active disease. The sequenced sample consisted of peripheral blood.

CDR3 DNA sequence: TGTGCCAGCCAACAGGGGGCTGAAGCTTTCTTT. Its translation: CASQQGAEAFF. This chain links TRBV28 with TRBJ1-1, with 8 bases aligning to TRBD1. The CDR3 is 11 residues long. Germline lookup yields CDR1 MDHEN and CDR2 SYDVKM. With 8 bases clipped from V and 6 bases from J, the junction kept 2 bases outside the gene matches.